Following are 6 T cell receptor beta chains from one sample sequenced in a study of cytomegalovirus exposure and HLA in healthy donors. Primers for the PCR totalled 60 Vbeta and 13 Jbeta. Clones were sequenced by immunoSEQ multiplex PCR, and TCRdb holds only the in-frame ones, with some missing. The table has about 140,000 clones, roughly 80% seen once. Sequences were obtained from PBMCs. Receptor source: a woman in her fifties or sixties in good health and CMV-seronegative.

The chain is built from TRBV5-1 and TRBJ2-1; 11 bases are a match to TRBD2. The CDR3 sequence is 15 residues long. V shed 6 bases, J shed 5 bases, and the junction held 7 bases outside the gene matches. The germline V gene has CDR1 SGHRS and CDR2 YFSETQ. As DNA, the CDR3 is TGCGCCAGCAAACAGATACTAGCGGGGGACAATGAGCAGTTCTTC. It specifies CASKQILAGDNEQFF.

DNA for the CDR3: TGTGCCAGCAGCCCCCCCCGGAGCGGGGGGGCCGATGAGCAGTTCTTC. Its translation is CASSPPRSGGADEQFF. The genes are TRBV5-4 and TRBJ2-1; 10 nucleotides agree with TRBD2. The V segment lost 4 bases and the J segment 8 bases; nucleotides outside the gene matches: 12. The CDR3 extends over 16 amino acids. The V gene's germline CDR1 is SGHNT and CDR2 YYREEE (reference sequence).

This clone was recorded a few times. V is TRBV29-1 and J is TRBJ1-2; 8 nucleotides match TRBD1. Germline V lookup: CDR1 SQVTM, CDR2 ANQGSEA. V trimming: 4 bases; J trimming: 4 bases; junction bases outside the gene matches: 2. This CDR3 is built from 12 residues. CDR3 in amino acids: CSVGDRGYGYTF. The CDR3 DNA reads as TGCAGCGTTGGAGACAGGGGCTATGGCTACACCTTC. The variable domain in full, with the rest retrieved from reference TRBV29-1 and TRBJ1-2, is SAVISQKPSRDICQRGTSLTIQCQVDSQVTMMFWYRQQPGQSLTLIATANQGSEATYESGFVIDKFPISRPNLTFSTLTVSNMSPEDSSIYLCSVGDRGYGYTFGSGTRLTVV.

This chain connects TRBV18 to TRBJ2-3; 14 bases agree with TRBD2. The CDR3 is made up of 15 amino acids. Trimming took 4 bases from V and 3 from J; bases not matched to a gene: 0. From germline, CDR1 is KGHSH and CDR2 LQKENI. The CDR3 DNA sequence: TGTGCCAGCTCACGACTAGCGGGAGGGACAGATACGCAGTATTTT. Protein: CASSRLAGGTDTQYF.

This sequence joins TRBV5-8 and TRBJ1-4, with 8 bases lining up with TRBD1. V gave up 1 base and J gave up 0 bases; unmatched junction bases: 11. Germline CDR1 SGHTS, CDR2 YDEGEE. The CDR3 contains 19 residues. CDR3 sequence: CASSLRAGGGVATNEKLFF. The CDR3 region has the DNA TGTGCCAGCAGCTTGAGGGCAGGGGGCGGTGTAGCAACTAATGAAAAACTGTTTTTT. The full variable domain, its missing parts supplied by reference TRBV5-8 and TRBJ1-4, is EAGVTQSPTHLIKTRGQQATLRCSPISGHTSVYWYQQALGLGLQFLLWYDEGEERNRGNFPPRFSGRQFPNYSSELNVNALELEDSALYLCASSLRAGGGVATNEKLFFGSGTQLSVL.

This clone appeared a few times. The V call is TRBV6-4, the J call TRBJ1-2; 7 bases line up with TRBD1. The J segment lost 3 bases and the V segment lost 2 bases, leaving 3 bases of the junction unmatched. This CDR3 has 14 residues. Germline V gives CDR1 MRHNA, CDR2 SNTAGT. The CDR3, as DNA: TGTGCCAGCAGTGACGACAGGGACCACTATGGCTACACCTTC. As protein: CASSDDRDHYGYTF.